These T cell receptor beta chains were read from a single sample in a study of blood T cells in healthy people across ages. From the 5' RACE reads, TCRdb called clonotypes with MiXCR, one entry per CDR3 protein. The sample contains 650,000 to 1,000,000 distinct CDR3 sequences, about 37% of which appear only once. Sequencing was done on a sample of blood. The receptors were gathered from a man between 18 and 29 years old in good health. Both conserved end residues are part of each CDR3. The D gene is left open where the match is weak. A row's size may be missing; if present it is once, few, many or a size class.

.	TRBJ2-3	TRBV20-1	.	CSVTQQQDTQYF	TGCAGTGTTACACAGCAACAGGATACGCAGTATTTT
TRBD1	TRBJ1-6	TRBV20-1	.	CSANAGTENSPLHF	TGCAGTGCTAACGCCGGGACAGAGAATTCACCCCTCCACTTT
.	TRBJ2-1	TRBV9	few	CASSVAAGAYNEQFF	TGTGCCAGCAGCGTAGCCGCAGGGGCCTACAATGAGCAGTTCTTC
TRBD1	TRBJ1-2	TRBV9	.	CASSVASEGDSHYGYTF	TGTGCCAGCAGCGTAGCTTCAGAGGGGGACAGCCACTATGGCTACACCTTC
.	TRBJ2-7	TRBV11-2	.	CAGSPPGAGKGYNEQYF	TGTGCCGGCAGCCCGCCCGGGGCAGGGAAGGGTTACAATGAGCAGTACTTC
TRBD2	TRBJ2-3	TRBV12-3/TRBV12-4	.	CASSSTSGGSSTDTQYF	TGTGCCAGCAGTTCTACTAGCGGGGGTTCTAGCACAGATACGCAGTATTTT
.	TRBJ1-2	TRBV6-5	.	CASSYALTGGYTF	TGTGCCAGCAGTTACGCCCTAACGGGCGGCTACACCTTC
TRBD1	TRBJ1-2	TRBV10-3	.	CAISDRETGPYGYTF	TGTGCCATCAGTGACCGGGAGACAGGGCCCTATGGCTACACCTTC
TRBD1	TRBJ1-3	TRBV12-3/TRBV12-4	.	CASSSFRTGHSFSGNTIYF	TGTGCCAGCAGTTCATTCAGGACAGGGCATTCTTTTTCTGGAAACACCATATATTTT
.	TRBJ1-2	TRBV20-1	.	CSAREQTGSVLYGYTF	TGCAGTGCTAGAGAACAAACAGGGAGCGTGCTGTATGGCTACACCTTC
TRBD1	TRBJ2-2	TRBV5-1	.	CASRDRFNTGELFF	TGCGCCAGCAGGGACAGGTTTAACACAGGGGAGCTGTTTTTT
.	TRBJ1-1	TRBV27	.	CASSSYGQFEAFF	TGTGCCAGCAGTTCCTACGGACAATTTGAAGCTTTCTTT
.	TRBJ1-1	TRBV15	many	CATSKQGAAEAFF	TGTGCCACCAGCAAACAGGGCGCGGCTGAAGCTTTCTTT
.	TRBJ2-1	TRBV4-3	few	CASSFRVGDEQFF	TGCGCCAGCAGCTTCAGAGTAGGCGATGAGCAGTTCTTC
.	TRBJ2-5	TRBV7-9	.	CASSDPMKETQYF	TGTGCCAGCAGCGACCCTATGAAAGAGACCCAGTACTTC
.	TRBJ2-1	TRBV11-2	.	CASSLEVDHNEQFF	TGTGCCAGCAGCTTAGAAGTGGACCACAATGAGCAGTTCTTC
.	TRBJ2-7	TRBV19	.	CASSARRGYEQYF	TGTGCCAGTAGTGCCCGGAGGGGTTACGAGCAGTACTTC
.	TRBJ2-7	TRBV20-1	.	CSAGDSYEQYF	TGCAGTGCTGGAGACTCCTACGAGCAGTACTTC
.	TRBJ2-3	TRBV7-9	few	CASSLVDSTDTQYF	TGTGCCAGCAGCTTAGTGGATAGCACAGATACGCAGTATTTT
TRBD2	TRBJ2-5	TRBV20-1	.	CSALPTGTSGGEYF	TGCAGTGCTCTGCCAACTGGGACTAGCGGGGGGGAGTACTTC
.	TRBJ2-7	TRBV7-3	once	CASSDTGTGSYEQYF	TGTGCCAGCAGTGATACCGGGACTGGCTCCTACGAGCAGTACTTC
TRBD2	TRBJ2-3	TRBV5-1	.	CASSLGTNGDTQYF	TGCGCCAGCAGCCTGGGGACTAACGGCGATACGCAGTATTTT
TRBD2	TRBJ2-5	TRBV12-3/TRBV12-4	.	CASSSPSGGRETQYF	TGTGCCAGCAGCTCTCCTAGCGGGGGCCGGGAGACCCAGTACTTC
.	TRBJ2-7	TRBV20-1	once	CSARDAKSYEQYF	TGCAGTGCTAGAGACGCAAAATCCTACGAGCAGTACTTC
TRBD1	TRBJ1-6	TRBV20-1	few	CSARSGTVYNSPLHF	TGCAGTGCTCGTTCCGGGACAGTCTATAATTCACCCCTCCACTTT
TRBD2	TRBJ2-7	TRBV4-3	.	CASSQTSGHEQYF	TGCGCCAGCAGCCAGACTAGCGGCCATGAGCAGTACTTC
TRBD2	TRBJ2-3	TRBV19	.	CASTPRGAGGTSTDTQYF	TGTGCCAGTACTCCCCGAGGAGCGGGGGGGACTAGCACAGATACGCAGTATTTT
TRBD1	TRBJ1-1	TRBV10-3	.	CAISDNRGYTEAFF	TGTGCCATCAGTGATAACAGGGGGTACACTGAAGCTTTCTTT
TRBD2	TRBJ2-3	TRBV12-5	few	CASGPGLAGGDTQYF	TGTGCTAGTGGTCCCGGACTAGCGGGGGGGGATACGCAGTATTTT
.	TRBJ2-3	TRBV7-9	.	CASSWAGSTDTQYF	TGTGCCAGCAGCTGGGCGGGGTCCACAGATACGCAGTATTTT
.	TRBJ2-3	TRBV12-3/TRBV12-4	many	CASSPGLHSTDTQYF	TGTGCCAGCAGCCCGGGACTCCATTCCACAGATACGCAGTATTTT
TRBD2	TRBJ2-7	TRBV7-2	many	CASSLAGGAYEQYF	TGTGCCAGCAGTTTGGCGGGGGGGGCCTACGAGCAGTACTTC
.	TRBJ2-7	TRBV6-5	.	CASSYSGGLYYEQYF	TGTGCCAGCAGTTACTCTGGGGGTTTGTACTACGAGCAGTACTTC
.	TRBJ1-2	TRBV15	.	CATSRDPSAGNYGYTF	TGTGCCACCAGCAGAGATCCATCAGCAGGGAACTATGGCTACACCTTC